These 32 T cell receptor beta chains originate from one sample sequenced in a study of T-cell reconstitution after alpha-beta-depleted transplantation in children. The library targeted TCRbeta and was prepared with unique molecular identifiers. TCRdb used MiXCR to reprocess the PCR reads, holding one entry per CDR3 protein. The table includes 400,000 to 450,000 distinct CDR3 sequences, around two fifths detected once. The sample in question was PBMCs, obtained before TCRalphabeta/CD19-depleted stem cell transplant. The receptors were gathered from a girl aged 2 to 9 with aplastic anemia, due to receive a stem cell transplant.

The gene calls are TRBV13 and TRBJ2-3; 10 nucleotides agree with TRBD2. Germline CDR1 reads PRHDT; CDR2 reads FYEKMQ (reference sequence). The V and J ends lost 5 bases and 0 bases, in that order; junction bases with no gene match: 2. The CDR3 consists of 15 residues. The CDR3 here is CASSQRGGSTDTQYF. CDR3 coding DNA: TGTGCCAGCAGCCAGCGGGGGGGAAGCACAGATACGCAGTATTTT.

V usage is TRBV12-3 or TRBV12-4 and J usage is TRBJ2-7, with 9 bases matching TRBD2. This CDR3 contains 16 residues. V was clipped by 0 bases and J by 3 bases; unmatched bases: 6. Here the CDR3 DNA reads TGTGCCAGCAGTTTAGCGCATGGGACTAGCTTCTACGAGCAGTACTTC. It codes for CASSLAHGTSFYEQYF.

This chain joins TRBV6-5 and TRBJ1-2, with D unresolved. In germline, CDR1 is MNHEY, CDR2 SVGAGI. V lost 2 bases to trimming and J lost 2 bases, with 6 bases between them. The CDR3 consists of 13 residues. This chain's CDR3 is CASSYTGNYGYTF. The CDR3 DNA sequence: TGTGCCAGCAGTTACACGGGAAACTATGGCTACACCTTC.

The count of this clonotype is one. The genes are TRBV5-1 and TRBJ1-1; TRBD1 matches at 7 bases. The ends lost 3 bases at V and 7 bases at J; junction bases unmatched: 15. The CDR3 has 16 amino acids. Germline CDR1 and CDR2: SGHRS and YFSETQ. The CDR3 region is CASSSGTVILTNEAFF. The DNA of the CDR3 is TGCGCCAGCAGCTCCGGGACAGTGATTCTAACAAATGAAGCTTTCTTT.

V and J are TRBV25-1 and TRBJ2-7, with D possibly TRBD1 on 5 matching bases. The length of the CDR3 is 13 residues. Germline V gene data show CDR1 as MGHDK and CDR2 as SYGVNS. Trimming pared 1 base from V and 3 bases from J, leaving 7 bases between. The CDR3 here is CASSESGFYEQYF. DNA of the CDR3: TGTGCCAGCAGTGAATCAGGGTTCTACGAGCAGTACTTC.

There are a few counts of this clonotype. The chain is built from TRBV6-5 and TRBJ2-1; 11 bases align to TRBD2. This CDR3 has 16 residues. From germline, CDR1 is MNHEY and CDR2 SVGAGI. V gave up 3 bases and J gave up 5 bases; unmatched junction bases: 6. CDR3: CASSYAVAGGDNEQFF. CDR3 coding DNA: TGTGCCAGCAGTTATGCTGTAGCGGGGGGGGACAATGAGCAGTTCTTC.

In the case of this clonotype: This could be a read error, since a much larger clone is one nucleotide away. The rearrangement joins TRBV7-8 to TRBJ2-5, with TRBD2 identical over 8 bases. The CDR3 is 14 amino acids. Germline V gene lookup returns CDR1 SGHVS and CDR2 FQNEAQ. CDR3 coding DNA: TGTGCCAGCACCGATCGGGGGGGCCAAGAGACCCAGTCCTTC. This codes for CASTDRGGQETQSF.

The chain joins TRBV18 to TRBJ2-3; D remains ambiguous. Trimming left V 2 bases short and J 8 bases short, with 8 bases between. This CDR3 has 12 amino acids. Looked up from germline, CDR1 is KGHSH and CDR2 is LQKENI. The CDR3 is CASSPDRTTQYF. CDR3 DNA sequence: TGTGCCAGCTCACCAGACCGGACTACGCAGTATTTT.

CDR3 DNA: TGTGCCAGTACCGGACTAGGGTGGGATGAGCAGTTCTTC. It translates to CASTGLGWDEQFF. V gene TRBV28 combines with J gene TRBJ2-1, with 7 nucleotides matching TRBD2. After removal of 9 bases from V and 8 bases from J, the junction contained 10 bases not matched to a gene. The CDR3 length is 13 residues. Germline values: CDR1 MDHEN, CDR2 SYDVKM.

This chain connects TRBV29-1 to TRBJ2-7; no clear D. V lost 0 bases to trimming and J lost 2 bases, with 11 bases between them. The CDR3 is 14 residues long. Germline CDR1 reads SQVTM; CDR2 reads ANQGSEA. The CDR3 here is CSVEDFDRPYEQYF. The CDR3 DNA follows: TGCAGCGTTGAAGATTTCGACCGACCCTACGAGCAGTACTTC.

Details on this clonotype: A much bigger clone sits one base away, suggesting this may be a read error. This chain links TRBV11-2 with TRBJ2-3, with TRBD2 matching over 7 bases. Trimming took 3 bases from V and 8 from J; bases not matched to a gene: 17. Germline V gene lookup returns CDR1 SGHAT and CDR2 FQNNGV. This CDR3 is 17 amino acids long. The CDR3 spells CASSFPPTSKRRSTQYF. For the CDR3, the DNA is TGTGCCAGCAGCTTTCCCCCGACTAGCAAGAGGCGGAGTACGCAGTATTTT.

This clonotype was seen ten or more times. In nucleotides, the CDR3 is TGTGCCACCAGCGCAGACAGGGTTAATTCACCCCTCCACTTT. Translation gives CATSADRVNSPLHF. The V call is TRBV15, the J call TRBJ1-6; 7 nucleotides match TRBD1. Germline assignment: CDR1 LNHNV and CDR2 YYDKDF (reference sequence). The CDR3 sequence is 14 residues long. The V segment lost 5 bases and the J segment 6 bases; nucleotides outside the gene matches: 4.

This clonotype has just a few counts. The chain has TRBV6-5 and TRBJ2-5; D is possibly TRBD1 or TRBD2 (5 bases each). V gave up 4 bases and J gave up 5 bases, with 14 bases separating them. Germline CDR1 MNHEY, CDR2 SVGAGI. The CDR3 runs to 14 residues. CDR3 loop: CASSLVGVGETQYF. CDR3 sequence (DNA): TGTGCCAGCAGTTTAGTGGGGGTCGGGGAGACCCAGTACTTC.

This clonotype was counted only a few times. This chain uses TRBV6-2 or TRBV6-3 with TRBJ2-7; 7 positions match TRBD2. This CDR3 has 13 amino acids. Germline V gene sequence: CDR1 MNHEY, CDR2 SVGEGT. J was trimmed by 2 bases and V by 10 bases; bases with no gene match: 8. CDR3: CATEPSGTYEQYF. For the CDR3, the DNA is TGTGCCACCGAACCCAGCGGGACCTACGAGCAGTACTTC.

The chain uses TRBV5-1 and TRBJ1-2, with D tentatively TRBD1 (5 bases). V lost 3 bases and J lost 14, with 14 bases in between. This CDR3 is 11 amino acids long. The germline V gene has CDR1 SGHRS and CDR2 YFSETQ. The CDR3 protein is CASSSSGSWTF. As DNA, the CDR3 is TGCGCCAGCAGCTCTTCAGGGTCTTGGACCTTC. The complete variable domain, with remaining parts taken from reference TRBV5-1 and TRBJ1-2, reads KAGVTQTPRYLIKTRGQQVTLSCSPISGHRSVSWYQQTPGQGLQFLFEYFSETQRNKGNFPGRFSGRQFSNSRSEMNVSTLELGDSALYLCASSSSGSWTFGSGTRLTVV.

The chain employs TRBV4-3 and TRBJ2-7, with D hard to call. Per the germline V gene, CDR1 is LGHNA and CDR2 is YSLEER. The CDR3 is 16 residues long. V was pared by 1 base and J by 0 bases, with 13 bases between. The CDR3 nucleotides read TGCGCCAGCAGCCAAGGTAGCCTCACCCCCTCCTACGAGCAGTACTTC. Translating it yields CASSQGSLTPSYEQYF.

This clonotype was found many times. J is TRBJ1-1 and V is TRBV7-2; D call uncertain. This CDR3 comprises 15 residues. Trimming cost V 1 base and J 1 base, with 10 bases left between them. Germline-derived CDR1 and CDR2 are SGHTA and FQGNSA. The DNA of the CDR3 is TGTGCCAGCAGCTTAGACGGGCCCCGGAACACTGAAGCTTTCTTT. Translating it yields CASSLDGPRNTEAFF.

This clonotype was seen a few times. CDR3 in amino acids: CSARDRVKDGYTF. The CDR3 DNA reads TGCAGTGCTAGAGACAGGGTGAAAGATGGCTACACCTTC. The chain has TRBV20-1 and TRBJ1-2, with D maybe TRBD1 (5 bases). The CDR3 consists of 13 residues. Germline assignment: CDR1 DFQATT and CDR2 SNEGSKA (reference sequence). V lost 0 bases and J lost 6, with 11 bases in between.

V and J are TRBV7-8 and TRBJ1-6, with 9 bases lining up with TRBD1. V was clipped by 5 bases and J by 7 bases; unmatched bases: 3. CDR1 and CDR2 (germline): SGHVS, FQNEAQ. The CDR3 is 14 amino acids. The CDR3 coding sequence is TGTGCCAGCAGCCCCGACAGGGGGAATTCACCCCTCCACTTT. It encodes CASSPDRGNSPLHF.

At least ten counts were recorded for this clonotype. This chain uses TRBV27 with TRBJ2-7; a possible D gene is TRBD2 (6 bases). Trimming took 5 bases from V and 2 from J, leaving 16 bases between them. CDR1 is MNHEY, CDR2 SMNVEV, per germline (reference sequence). The CDR3 covers 15 residues. The CDR3 here is CASSPQGTYTYEQYF. The CDR3 DNA reads as TGTGCCAGCAGTCCCCAAGGGACTTACACCTACGAGCAGTACTTC.

The chain uses TRBV5-1 and TRBJ2-3, with 11 bases matching TRBD2. This CDR3 has 17 residues. Trimming at V came to 4 bases and at J to 6 bases, leaving 13 bases not matched to a gene. Germline V CDR1 and CDR2: SGHRS, YFSETQ. The CDR3: CASSGNLAGGPTDTQYF. The CDR3 DNA reads as TGCGCCAGCAGCGGGAACCTAGCGGGGGGACCCACTGATACGCAGTATTTT.

This clonotype was counted many times. V usage is TRBV12-3 or TRBV12-4 and J usage is TRBJ2-7, with a tentative D call TRBD1 (6 bases). The V gene lost 3 bases and the J gene lost 3 bases, with 12 bases spanning the gap. This CDR3 contains 14 residues. This CDR3 is CASSLLQGGYEQYF. For the CDR3, the DNA is TGTGCCAGCAGTTTGTTACAGGGTGGCTACGAGCAGTACTTC.

CDR3 coding DNA: TGTGCCAGCAGTTCCCGGGACTTGAGCACAGATACGCAGTATTTT. Translation: CASSSRDLSTDTQYF. The genes are TRBV12-3 or TRBV12-4 and TRBJ2-3, with D tentatively TRBD2 (6 bases). The CDR3 is 15 residues long. V dropped 4 bases and J dropped 0 bases, with 11 bases sitting between them.

This clonotype came up many times. The V call is TRBV5-1, the J call TRBJ2-1; tentatively, D is TRBD1 (5 bases). This CDR3 region has 16 residues. The germline CDR1 and CDR2 sequences are SGHRS and YFSETQ. Trimming stripped 2 bases from V and 7 bases from J, with 19 bases between. CDR3 protein: CASSFRELTRGNEQFF. The CDR3 region has the DNA TGCGCCAGCAGCTTCAGGGAATTGACCCGAGGTAATGAGCAGTTCTTC.

This clonotype was seen ten or more times. J is TRBJ2-7 and V is TRBV6-5; D possibly corresponds to TRBD1 (5 bases). The CDR3 is 11 amino acids. V lost 2 bases and J 11 bases, leaving 10 bases between the germline ends. Germline V lookup: CDR1 MNHEY, CDR2 SVGAGI. The CDR3 DNA sequence: TGTGCCAGCAGTTACAAGGGGCTCGAGTACTTC. It specifies CASSYKGLEYF.

The chain links TRBV6-2 or TRBV6-3 to TRBJ2-3; 7 bases align to TRBD2. Trimming cost V 6 bases and J 2 bases; bases outside gene matches: 5. The CDR3 is 14 residues long. Germline CDR1 and CDR2: MNHEY and SVGEGT. The CDR3 coding sequence is TGTGCCAGCAGGAGCGGGATCCCCACAGATACGCAGTATTTT. It codes for CASRSGIPTDTQYF.

This clonotype was detected only a few times. The V call is TRBV7-9, the J call TRBJ2-3; D is uncertain. Trimming removed 5 bases from V and 6 bases from J, with 9 bases in between. This CDR3 region has 12 residues. Germline V lookup: CDR1 SEHNR, CDR2 FQNEAQ (reference sequence). The CDR3 DNA reads as TGTGCCAGCAGCATTATTTCGGATACGCAGTATTTT. It specifies CASSIISDTQYF.

This clonotype appeared many times. This chain links TRBV29-1 with TRBJ2-7; D is undetermined. The CDR3 has 12 amino acids. The V end lost 3 bases, the J end lost 4 bases, and 10 bases lay between the germline ends. CDR1 SQVTM and CDR2 ANQGSEA come from the germline V gene. The DNA of the CDR3 is TGCAGCGTTGAGGCGGCGGCATACGAGCAGTACTTC. It yields the protein CSVEAAAYEQYF.

The chain links TRBV29-1 to TRBJ2-7; a weak D match, TRBD2 (5 bases). The CDR3 sequence is 14 residues long. Germline V gives CDR1 SQVTM, CDR2 ANQGSEA. Trimming took off 0 bases at V and 6 bases at J, with 15 bases between the two ends. The CDR3 loop is CSVEDPARAGEQYF. In DNA, the CDR3 is TGCAGCGTTGAAGATCCTGCAAGGGCGGGCGAGCAGTACTTC.

V usage is TRBV6-9 and J usage is TRBJ2-4; 9 nucleotides line up with TRBD2. Germline V gives CDR1 MNHGY, CDR2 SVAAGI. Trimming removed 8 bases from V and 8 bases from J; junction bases left unmatched: 10. The length of the CDR3 is 14 residues. The CDR3 protein is CASPLSGSRDIQYF. In DNA form, the CDR3 reads TGTGCCAGCCCCCTTAGCGGGAGTAGGGACATTCAGTACTTC.

This rearrangement joins TRBV5-1 to TRBJ2-1; 13 positions agree with TRBD2. In germline, CDR1 is SGHRS, CDR2 YFSETQ. The CDR3 is 16 amino acids. V gave up 4 bases and J gave up 7 bases; unmatched junction bases: 8. This CDR3 reads CASSGGLAGVGNEQFF. The DNA for the CDR3 is TGCGCCAGCAGCGGCGGACTAGCGGGAGTAGGTAATGAGCAGTTCTTC.

This clonotype was seen a few times. The chain links TRBV19 to TRBJ2-1; D is unclear. The CDR3 is 11 amino acids. Germline CDR1 is LNHDA and CDR2 is SQIVND (reference sequence). V shed 4 bases and J shed 9 bases, with 7 bases lying between them. CDR3 protein: CASSTGREQFF. Written as DNA, the CDR3 is TGTGCCAGTAGTACCGGACGTGAGCAGTTCTTC.